This record looks at one TCR beta chain sequence and its context. This entry belongs to a study of blood T cell repertoires in COVID-19. This table comes from immunoSEQ multiplex PCR, and its TCRdb copy is limited to in-frame clones, with some not included. This table holds 120,000 or so clones, 70% to 90% found once. The TCR comes from a man between 70 and 80 years old who had recovered from COVID-19. Source material: peripheral blood.

Here the CDR3 reads CATRGEVGDSPLHF. The CDR3 nucleotides read TGTGCCACCAGGGGGGAGGTAGGTGATTCACCCCTCCACTTT. This rearrangement joins TRBV15 to TRBJ1-6; TRBD1 is a possible D gene (5 bases). The CDR3 spans 14 residues. Germline CDR1 reads LNHNV; CDR2 reads YYDKDF (reference sequence). V dropped 6 bases and J dropped 8 bases, with 14 bases sitting between them.